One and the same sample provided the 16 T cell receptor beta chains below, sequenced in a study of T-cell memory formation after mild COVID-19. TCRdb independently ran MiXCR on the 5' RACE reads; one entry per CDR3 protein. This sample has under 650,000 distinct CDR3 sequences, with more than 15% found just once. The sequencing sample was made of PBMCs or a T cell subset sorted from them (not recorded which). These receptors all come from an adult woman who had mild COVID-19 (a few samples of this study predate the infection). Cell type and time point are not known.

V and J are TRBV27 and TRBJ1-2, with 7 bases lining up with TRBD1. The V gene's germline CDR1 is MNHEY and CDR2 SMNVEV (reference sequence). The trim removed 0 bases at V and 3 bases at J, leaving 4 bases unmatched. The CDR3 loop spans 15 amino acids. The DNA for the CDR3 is TGTGCCAGCAGTTTATCAACCACAGGGGACTATGGCTACACCTTC. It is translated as CASSLSTTGDYGYTF.

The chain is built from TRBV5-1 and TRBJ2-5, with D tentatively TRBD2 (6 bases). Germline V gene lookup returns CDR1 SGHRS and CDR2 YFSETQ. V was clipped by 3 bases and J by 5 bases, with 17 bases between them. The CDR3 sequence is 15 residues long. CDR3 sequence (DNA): TGCGCCAGCAGCTCCCTGGCGGGGAAGGGGGAGACCCAGTACTTC. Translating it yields CASSSLAGKGETQYF.

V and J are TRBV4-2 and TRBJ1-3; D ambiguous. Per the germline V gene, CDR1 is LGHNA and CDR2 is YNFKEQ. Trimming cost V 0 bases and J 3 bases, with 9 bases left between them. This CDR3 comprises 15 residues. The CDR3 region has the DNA TGTGCCAGCAGCCAAGACGGTCTGCTTGGAAACACCATATATTTT. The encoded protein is CASSQDGLLGNTIYF.

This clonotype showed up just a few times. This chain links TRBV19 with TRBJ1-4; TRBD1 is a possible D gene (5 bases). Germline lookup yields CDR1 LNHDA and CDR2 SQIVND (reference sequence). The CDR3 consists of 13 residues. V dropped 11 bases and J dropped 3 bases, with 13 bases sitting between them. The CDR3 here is CAGQQSPNEKLFF. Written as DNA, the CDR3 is TGTGCCGGACAACAGAGCCCTAATGAAAAACTGTTTTTT.

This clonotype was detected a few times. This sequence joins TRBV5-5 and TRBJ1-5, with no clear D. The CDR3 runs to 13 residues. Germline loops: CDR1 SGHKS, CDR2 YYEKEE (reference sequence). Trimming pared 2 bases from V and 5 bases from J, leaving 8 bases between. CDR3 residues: CASSFLSYQPQHF. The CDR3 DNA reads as TGTGCCAGCAGCTTCCTCTCTTATCAGCCCCAGCATTTT.

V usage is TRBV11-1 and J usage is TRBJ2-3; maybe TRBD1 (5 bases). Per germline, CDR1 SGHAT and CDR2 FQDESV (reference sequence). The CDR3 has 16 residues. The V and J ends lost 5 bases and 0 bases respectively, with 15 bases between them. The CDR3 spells CASSARIGASTDTQYF. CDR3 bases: TGTGCCAGCAGCGCTCGGATTGGGGCTAGCACAGATACGCAGTATTTT. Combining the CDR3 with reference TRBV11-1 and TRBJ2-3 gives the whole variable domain EAEVAQSPRYKITEKSQAVAFWCDPISGHATLYWYRQILGQGPELLVQFQDESVVDDSQLPKDRFSAERLKGVDSTLKIQPAELGDSAMYLCASSARIGASTDTQYFGPGTRLTVL.

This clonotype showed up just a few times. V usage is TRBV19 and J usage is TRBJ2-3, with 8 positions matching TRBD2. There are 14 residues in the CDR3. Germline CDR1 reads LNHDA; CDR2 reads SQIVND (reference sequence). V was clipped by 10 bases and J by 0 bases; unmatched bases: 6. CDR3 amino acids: CATGGGRSTDTQYF. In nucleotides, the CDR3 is TGTGCCACTGGCGGGGGGAGAAGCACAGATACGCAGTATTTT.

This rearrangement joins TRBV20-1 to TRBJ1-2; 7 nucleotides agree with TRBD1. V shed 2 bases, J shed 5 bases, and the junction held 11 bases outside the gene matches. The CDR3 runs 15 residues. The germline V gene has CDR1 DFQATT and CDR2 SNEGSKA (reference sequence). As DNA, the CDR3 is TGCAGTGCTAGAACTACAGGGAGGGGGCCTTATGGCTACACCTTC. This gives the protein CSARTTGRGPYGYTF.

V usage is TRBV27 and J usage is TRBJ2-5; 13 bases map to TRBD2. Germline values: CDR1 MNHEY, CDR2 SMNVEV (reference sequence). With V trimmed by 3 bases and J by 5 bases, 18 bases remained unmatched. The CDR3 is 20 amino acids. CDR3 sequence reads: CASSFYRIGLAGVSTETQYF. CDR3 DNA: TGTGCCAGCAGTTTCTACAGGATCGGACTAGCGGGAGTTTCCACGGAGACCCAGTACTTC.

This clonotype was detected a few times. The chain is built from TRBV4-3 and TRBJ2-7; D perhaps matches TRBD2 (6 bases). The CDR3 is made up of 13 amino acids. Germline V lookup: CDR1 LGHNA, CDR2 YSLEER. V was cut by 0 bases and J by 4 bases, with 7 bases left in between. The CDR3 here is CASSQDGTYEQYF. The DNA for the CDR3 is TGCGCCAGCAGCCAAGACGGGACTTACGAGCAGTACTTC.

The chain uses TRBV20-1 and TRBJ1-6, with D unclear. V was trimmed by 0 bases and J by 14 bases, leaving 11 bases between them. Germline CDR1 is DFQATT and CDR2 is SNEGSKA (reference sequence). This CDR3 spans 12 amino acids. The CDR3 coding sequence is TGCAGTGCTAGAGATTCCTCAGGATCCCTCCACTTT. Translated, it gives CSARDSSGSLHF.

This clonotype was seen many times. CDR3 bases: TGCGCCAGCAGCCCTAGCGGGACTATGTCCTACAATGAGCAGTTCTTC. Protein sequence: CASSPSGTMSYNEQFF. The rearrangement joins TRBV5-1 to TRBJ2-1; 9 bases agree with TRBD2. Germline-derived CDR1 and CDR2 are SGHRS and YFSETQ. The CDR3 is made up of 16 amino acids. J lost 1 base, V lost 4 bases, and 6 bases had no gene match. Complete variable domain (other parts from reference TRBV5-1 and TRBJ2-1): KAGVTQTPRYLIKTRGQQVTLSCSPISGHRSVSWYQQTPGQGLQFLFEYFSETQRNKGNFPGRFSGRQFSNSRSEMNVSTLELGDSALYLCASSPSGTMSYNEQFFGPGTRLTVL.

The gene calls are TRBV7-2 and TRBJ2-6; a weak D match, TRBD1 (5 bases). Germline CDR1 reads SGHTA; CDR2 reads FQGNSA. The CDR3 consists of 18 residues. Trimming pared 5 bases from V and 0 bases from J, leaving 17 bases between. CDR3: CASSLNRPKNSGANVLTF. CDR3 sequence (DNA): TGTGCCAGCAGCCTTAACAGGCCTAAAAACTCTGGGGCCAACGTCCTGACTTTC.

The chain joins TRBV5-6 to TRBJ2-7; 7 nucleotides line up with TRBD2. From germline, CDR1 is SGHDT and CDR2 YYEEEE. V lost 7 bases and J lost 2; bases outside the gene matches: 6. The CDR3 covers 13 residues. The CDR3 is CASGYSGTYEQYF. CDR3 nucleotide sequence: TGTGCCAGCGGATACAGCGGGACCTACGAGCAGTACTTC.

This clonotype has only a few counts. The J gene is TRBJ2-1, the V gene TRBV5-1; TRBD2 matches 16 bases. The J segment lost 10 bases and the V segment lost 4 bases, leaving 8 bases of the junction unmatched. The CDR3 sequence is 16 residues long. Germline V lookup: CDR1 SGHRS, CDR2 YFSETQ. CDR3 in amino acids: CASSPSGTSGGEEQFF. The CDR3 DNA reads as TGCGCCAGCAGCCCCTCCGGGACTAGCGGGGGGGAGGAGCAGTTCTTC. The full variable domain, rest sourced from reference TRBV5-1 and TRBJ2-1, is KAGVTQTPRYLIKTRGQQVTLSCSPISGHRSVSWYQQTPGQGLQFLFEYFSETQRNKGNFPGRFSGRQFSNSRSEMNVSTLELGDSALYLCASSPSGTSGGEEQFFGPGTRLTVL.

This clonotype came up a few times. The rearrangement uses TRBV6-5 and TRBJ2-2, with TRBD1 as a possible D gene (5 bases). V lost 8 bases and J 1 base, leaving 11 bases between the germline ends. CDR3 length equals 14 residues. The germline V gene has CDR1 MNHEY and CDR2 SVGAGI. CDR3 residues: CASLGQGNTGELFF. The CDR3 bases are TGTGCCAGCCTGGGGCAGGGGAACACCGGGGAGCTGTTTTTT.